Shown below are 19 T cell receptor beta chains from a single sample sequenced in a study of cytomegalovirus exposure and HLA in healthy donors. The PCR made use of 60 Vbeta and 13 Jbeta primers. Only in-frame clones appear in the TCRdb table, and some are missing; sequencing was by immunoSEQ multiplex PCR. The table has under 150,000 clones, about 78% seen once. Material for sequencing was PBMCs. Source of these receptors: a woman aged 25 to 39 in good health and CMV-seropositive.

This rearrangement joins TRBV6-5 to TRBJ2-7; 8 nucleotides align to TRBD2. CDR1 is MNHEY, CDR2 SVGAGI, per germline. There are 15 residues in the CDR3. J lost 2 bases, V lost 7 bases, and 10 bases had no gene match. CDR3 loop: CASMKLVAGTYEQYF. In nucleotides, the CDR3 is TGTGCCAGCATGAAATTGGTAGCGGGGACCTACGAGCAGTACTTC.

The rearrangement joins TRBV5-4 to TRBJ2-7; 8 positions agree with TRBD2. Germline V gives CDR1 SGHNT, CDR2 YYREEE (reference sequence). CDR3 size: 14 residues. With 4 bases clipped from V and 3 bases from J, the junction kept 6 bases outside the gene matches. CDR3 residues: CASSKDGGDYEQYF. DNA of the CDR3: TGTGCCAGCAGCAAGGACGGGGGGGACTACGAGCAGTACTTC.

Note on this clone: Mismatch with germline at one junction end may stem from a read error. The chain has TRBV23-1 and TRBJ1-2; 12 nucleotides match TRBD1. TRBV23-1 is identified as an open reading frame with a role that is uncertain. CDR3 length: 12 residues. In nucleotides, the CDR3 is TGCGCCAGCAGTCAATGCGGGACAGGGGGCGCCTTC. Residues: CASSQCGTGGAF.

This clone was seen a few times. V usage is TRBV6-1 and J usage is TRBJ1-2, with D perhaps TRBD1 (6 bases). This CDR3 spans 13 amino acids. CDR1 MNHNS and CDR2 SASEGT come from the germline V gene. The V and J ends lost 5 bases and 8 bases respectively, with 15 bases between them. The CDR3 DNA sequence: TGTGCCAGCAGTTTGGGGGAAACAGGGGGCTACACCTTC. The encoded protein is CASSLGETGGYTF.

J is TRBJ2-4 and V is TRBV14, with D maybe TRBD1 (6 bases). Germline lookup yields CDR1 SGHDN and CDR2 FVKESK. The CDR3 has 19 amino acids. Trimming cost V 1 base and J 0 bases, with 19 bases left between them. The CDR3 coding sequence is TGTGCCAGCAGCCAAGCCCATTACAGGGAGCCCCTAGCCAAAAACATTCAGTACTTC. Its translation is CASSQAHYREPLAKNIQYF.

This clone came up a few times. V usage is TRBV19 and J usage is TRBJ1-5; D not resolved. Germline V gene lookup returns CDR1 LNHDA and CDR2 SQIVND (reference sequence). This CDR3 spans 18 amino acids. The germline V and J ends were trimmed by 5 bases and 0 bases, with 20 bases remaining between them. DNA for the CDR3: TGTGCCAGTAGTCCCAGGAGGTGGCAGGTTGATAGCAATCAGCCCCAGCATTTT. This codes for CASSPRRWQVDSNQPQHF.

The rearrangement links TRBV6-5 to TRBJ1-3; no firm D call. CDR3 length: 15 amino acids. The V gene's germline CDR1 is MNHEY and CDR2 SVGAGI. The V end was cut by 2 bases, the J end by 0 bases, with 8 bases between. The CDR3 loop reads CASSYGRISGNTIYF. The CDR3, as DNA: TGTGCCAGCAGTTACGGGAGGATCTCTGGAAACACCATATATTTT.

The table lists this clone with a few counts. The chain uses TRBV5-4 and TRBJ1-1; D is perhaps TRBD1 (6 bases). Trimming removed 0 bases at V and 7 bases at J, with 13 bases between. The CDR3 is 14 residues long. Germline-derived CDR1 and CDR2 are SGHNT and YYREEE (reference sequence). CDR3 sequence (DNA): TGTGCCAGCAGCTTGGACAGGGTATGGGGTGAAGCTTTCTTT. Translating it yields CASSLDRVWGEAFF.

The CDR3 nucleotides are TGTGCAGTCTCACGGGAGACCCAGTACTTC. Its protein is CAVSRETQYF. V usage is TRBV6-6 and J usage is TRBJ2-5; D remains ambiguous. The germline V gene encodes CDR1 MNHNY and CDR2 SVGAGI (reference sequence). This CDR3 has 10 residues.

This chain uses TRBV19 with TRBJ2-1, with 7 bases matching TRBD2. The germline gives CDR1 LNHDA, CDR2 SQIVND (reference sequence). The ends lost 3 bases at V and 9 bases at J; junction bases unmatched: 17. The CDR3 is 17 amino acids. The CDR3 spells CASSIDGGEGLVGEQFF. The CDR3 nucleotides read TGTGCCAGTAGTATCGATGGGGGGGAGGGCCTCGTCGGTGAGCAGTTCTTC.

The rearrangement uses TRBV12-1 and TRBJ1-1. TRBV12-1 is reported as a pseudogene. The CDR3 runs 11 residues. The CDR3 region has the DNA TGTGCCACCCTCCCCGACACTGAAGCTTTCTTT. This gives the protein CATLPDTEAFF.

This chain connects TRBV30 to TRBJ1-5; 7 positions agree with TRBD1. Germline CDR1 reads GTSNPN; CDR2 reads SVGIG (reference sequence). J was trimmed by 5 bases and V by 1 base; bases with no gene match: 8. The CDR3 sequence is 15 residues long. The CDR3 spells CAWSAGQSFDQPQHF. CDR3 DNA: TGTGCCTGGAGTGCGGGACAGTCTTTTGATCAGCCCCAGCATTTT.

The CDR3 DNA follows: TGTGCCAGCAGCGTGACAGGGACGAACACCGGGGAGCTGTTTTTT. It translates to CASSVTGTNTGELFF. The genes are TRBV9 and TRBJ2-2; 7 bases are a match to TRBD1. J gave up 0 bases and V 2 bases, and 1 base lay outside the gene matches. CDR1 is SGDLS, CDR2 YYNGEE, per germline. This CDR3 is built from 15 residues.

CDR3 nucleotide sequence: TGTGCCAGCAGCACAAGGGACACCTACGAGCAGTACTTC. Its translation: CASSTRDTYEQYF. V and J are TRBV9 and TRBJ2-7, with D perhaps TRBD1 (6 bases). Trimming shortened V by 4 bases and J by 2 bases, and 10 bases separated the two germline ends. CDR3 length: 13 residues. CDR1 and CDR2 (germline): SGDLS, YYNGEE. The full variable domain, with the rest looked up from reference TRBV9 and TRBJ2-7, is DSGVTQTPKHLITATGQRVTLRCSPRSGDLSVYWYQQSLDQGLQFLIQYYNGEERAKGNILERFSAQQFPDLHSELNLSSLELGDSALYFCASSTRDTYEQYFGPGTRLTVT.

V and J are TRBV30 and TRBJ2-7; TRBD1 matches 8 bases. The CDR3 length is 14 residues. The V gene end was trimmed by 2 bases and the J gene end by 6 bases; junction bases not matched to a gene: 9. The germline V gene encodes CDR1 GTSNPN and CDR2 SVGIG (reference sequence). The CDR3 is CAWSPRGRFAEQYF. The CDR3 bases are TGTGCCTGGAGTCCCAGGGGGCGCTTTGCCGAGCAGTACTTC.

This clone was seen once. J is TRBJ1-3 and V is TRBV11-1, with D unresolved. Trimming pared 5 bases from V and 1 base from J, leaving 12 bases between. The germline V gene has CDR1 SGHAT and CDR2 FQDESV (reference sequence). CDR3 length equals 15 residues. CDR3 coding DNA: TGTGCCAGCAGCCGCCCCCCGGGATCTGGAAACACCATATATTTT. Protein product: CASSRPPGSGNTIYF.

V and J are TRBV19 and TRBJ1-1; 7 nucleotides match TRBD1. Trimming cost V 4 bases and J 1 base; bases outside gene matches: 3. Germline V gene data show CDR1 as LNHDA and CDR2 as SQIVND (reference sequence). The CDR3 contains 14 residues. Here the CDR3 DNA reads TGTGCCAGTAGTACAGGGGGGCGGAACACTGAAGCTTTCTTT. It codes for CASSTGGRNTEAFF. The whole variable domain, filled in from reference TRBV19 and TRBJ1-1, reads DGGITQSPKYLFRKEGQNVTLSCEQNLNHDAMYWYRQDPGQGLRLIYYSQIVNDFQKGDIAEGYSVSREKKESFPLTVTSAQKNPTAFYLCASSTGGRNTEAFFGQGTRLTVV.

The CDR3: CASSRLAGGYEQFF. The CDR3 coding sequence is TGTGCCAGCAGTCGACTAGCGGGAGGCTATGAGCAGTTCTTC. This rearrangement joins TRBV6-5 to TRBJ2-1; TRBD2 matches 13 bases. J lost 8 bases, V lost 5 bases, and 3 bases had no gene match. The CDR3 has 14 residues. CDR1 is MNHEY, CDR2 SVGAGI, per germline.

This chain uses TRBV21-1 with TRBJ1-5. TRBV21-1 is assigned pseudogene status. The length of the CDR3 is 14 residues. In DNA, the CDR3 is TGTGCCAGCCTACAGGCGGGACGTAGCGCGAGTGAGCATTTT. It translates to CASLQAGRSASEHF.